The 14 T cell receptor beta chains reported below all come from one sample, sequenced in a study of CD4 T cells in relation to SARS-CoV-2 and coronaviruses. The data were produced by immunoSEQ multiplex PCR, yet TCRdb's version contains in-frame clones alone and is incomplete. The sample lists 16,000 or so clones, about 78% seen once, with around 9.7% in the top ten. Before the COVID-19 pandemic, during about 2011-2018, CD4+ T cells were taken from unexposed donors. Isolation of CD4+ T cells took place after around 11 days in culture. These receptors have no known antigen. Sequences were obtained from CD4+ T cells from PBMCs, cultured in vitro. These receptors were collected from a human donor in good health.

The chain recombines TRBV10-3 with TRBJ1-2; 8 nucleotides line up with TRBD1. The germline gives CDR1 ENHRY, CDR2 SYGVKD. With V trimmed by 0 bases and J by 7 bases, 4 bases remained unmatched. This CDR3 is 14 amino acids long. The CDR3 reads CAISESTGARGYTF. CDR3 nucleotides: TGTGCCATCAGTGAGTCGACAGGGGCTCGTGGCTACACCTTC.

This clone was counted a single time. The chain has TRBV7-9 and TRBJ2-4; D might be TRBD1 (5 bases). The CDR3 extends over 16 amino acids. CDR1 is SEHNR and CDR2 is FQNEAQ in the germline V gene (reference sequence). V lost 3 bases and J 0 bases, leaving 12 bases between the germline ends. CDR3 sequence (DNA): TGTGCCAGCAGCTTTATAGGGGCCGTAGCCAAAAACATTCAGTACTTC. As protein: CASSFIGAVAKNIQYF.

This chain uses TRBV5-1 with TRBJ2-1; 8 bases match TRBD2. Germline V lookup: CDR1 SGHRS, CDR2 YFSETQ. This CDR3 region has 19 residues. V was clipped by 4 bases and J by 2 bases; unmatched bases: 17. The CDR3: CASSPDGVGTSSAYNEQFF. Written as DNA, the CDR3 is TGCGCCAGCAGCCCGGACGGGGTGGGGACTAGTTCCGCCTACAATGAGCAGTTCTTC.

The chain carries TRBV19 and TRBJ1-2, with 8 bases identical to TRBD1. Germline CDR1 LNHDA, CDR2 SQIVND (reference sequence). V lost 7 bases, J lost 6 bases, and 7 bases stayed unmatched. The CDR3 is 13 residues long. The CDR3 region is CASTRTGSDGYTF. The CDR3 DNA reads TGTGCCAGTACCCGGACAGGGTCGGATGGCTACACCTTC.

The chain combines TRBV28 with TRBJ2-7; the D gene is possibly TRBD1 (8 bases). Germline V gene lookup returns CDR1 MDHEN and CDR2 SYDVKM. V was trimmed by 9 bases and J by 6 bases, leaving 18 bases between them. The CDR3 has 13 residues. This chain's CDR3 is CASGAGQALEQYF. In DNA, the CDR3 is TGTGCCAGTGGAGCGGGACAGGCGCTCGAGCAGTACTTC.

This clone has only a few counts. The DNA for the CDR3 is TGTGCCAGCAGCCATTTTTTCCGGGATATCTCCTACAATGAGCAGTTCTTC. Translating it yields CASSHFFRDISYNEQFF. The chain employs TRBV3-1 (or the pseudogene TRBV3-2) and TRBJ2-1; D is perhaps TRBD2 (5 bases). The ends were cut back, 3 bases at V and 0 bases at J, with 15 bases in the middle. From germline, CDR1 is LGHDT and CDR2 YNNKEL (reference sequence). The CDR3 is made up of 17 amino acids.

The rearrangement links TRBV5-4 to TRBJ2-3, with D tentatively TRBD2 (5 bases). V was trimmed by 4 bases and J by 0 bases, leaving 6 bases between them. The germline CDR1 and CDR2 sequences are SGHNT and YYREEE (reference sequence). The CDR3 extends over 13 amino acids. CDR3 nucleotides: TGTGCCAGCAGCCGGACTAGCACAGATACGCAGTATTTT. Protein product: CASSRTSTDTQYF.

The chain employs TRBV4-2 and TRBJ1-5, with 9 positions matching TRBD1. The germline CDR1 and CDR2 sequences are LGHNA and YNFKEQ. With V trimmed by 0 bases and J by 6 bases, 6 bases remained unmatched. The CDR3 is made up of 16 amino acids. CDR3 DNA: TGTGCCAGCAGCCAAGAACTACAGGGGGCTCGTCAGCCCCAGCATTTT. Protein sequence: CASSQELQGARQPQHF.

J is TRBJ1-4 and V is TRBV19; TRBD1 agrees at 8 bases. Unmatched junction bases numbered 5, after V lost 5 bases and J lost 3 bases. Germline assignment: CDR1 LNHDA and CDR2 SQIVND (reference sequence). The CDR3 is 15 amino acids. The CDR3 DNA reads as TGTGCCAGTAGTGACAGGGGTTCGGCTAATGAAAAACTGTTTTTT. This encodes CASSDRGSANEKLFF.

In regard to this clone: Additional DNA sequences in this sample encode the identical CDR3. The chain is built from TRBV6-4 and TRBJ2-6; D is undetermined. The CDR3 consists of 15 residues. Trimming took off 0 bases at V and 0 bases at J, with 3 bases between the two ends. The germline CDR1 and CDR2 sequences are MRHNA and SNTAGT. The CDR3 coding sequence is TGTGCCAGCAGTGACTCGAGCTCTGGGGCCAACGTCCTGACTTTC. It translates to CASSDSSSGANVLTF.

This clone was recorded once. V gene TRBV2 combines with J gene TRBJ2-5; D is perhaps TRBD1 or TRBD2 (6 bases each). The CDR3 has 11 residues. Per germline, CDR1 SNHLY and CDR2 FYNNEI. The V and J ends lost 6 bases and 5 bases respectively, with 7 bases between them. For the CDR3, the DNA is TGTGCCAGCAGAGGGGGGGAGACCCAGTACTTC. It is translated as CASRGGETQYF.

The chain employs TRBV19 and TRBJ2-2, with 8 nucleotides matching TRBD1. Germline CDR1 reads LNHDA; CDR2 reads SQIVND (reference sequence). The CDR3 extends over 14 amino acids. The V segment lost 5 bases and the J segment 5 bases; nucleotides outside the gene matches: 4. The CDR3 bases are TGTGCCAGTAGTCCTTACAGGGGGACCGGGGAGCTGTTTTTT. The encoded protein is CASSPYRGTGELFF.

The chain employs TRBV7-3 and TRBJ2-1, with TRBD2 matching 9 bases. The CDR3 runs 14 residues. The ends lost 2 bases at V and 7 bases at J; junction bases unmatched: 3. Germline loops: CDR1 SGHTA, CDR2 FQGTGA. The CDR3 nucleotides are TGTGCCAGCAGCTTAGCGGGAGGGCTGAATGAGCAGTTCTTC. This encodes CASSLAGGLNEQFF.

V gene TRBV6-1 combines with J gene TRBJ1-6, with unresolved D. Germline CDR1 is MNHNS and CDR2 is SASEGT. Trimming shortened V by 1 base and J by 7 bases, and 8 bases separated the two germline ends. The CDR3 covers 14 residues. CDR3 loop: CASSEGNLNSPLHF. DNA for the CDR3: TGTGCCAGCAGTGAAGGCAACCTCAATTCACCCCTCCACTTT.